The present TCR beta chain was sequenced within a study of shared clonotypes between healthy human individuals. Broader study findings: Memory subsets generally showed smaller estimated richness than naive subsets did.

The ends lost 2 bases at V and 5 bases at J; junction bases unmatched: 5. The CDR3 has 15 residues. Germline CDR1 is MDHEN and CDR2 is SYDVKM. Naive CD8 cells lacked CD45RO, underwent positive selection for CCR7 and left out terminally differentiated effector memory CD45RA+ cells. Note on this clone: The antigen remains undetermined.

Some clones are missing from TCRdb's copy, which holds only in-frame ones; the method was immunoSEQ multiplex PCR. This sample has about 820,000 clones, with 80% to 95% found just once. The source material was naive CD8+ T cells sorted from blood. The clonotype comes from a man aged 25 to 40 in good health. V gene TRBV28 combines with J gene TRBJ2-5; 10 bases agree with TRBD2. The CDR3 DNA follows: TGTGCCAGCAGTTTAGGGAGCGGGAGGGTTGAGACCCAGTACTTC. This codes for CASSLGSGRVETQYF.